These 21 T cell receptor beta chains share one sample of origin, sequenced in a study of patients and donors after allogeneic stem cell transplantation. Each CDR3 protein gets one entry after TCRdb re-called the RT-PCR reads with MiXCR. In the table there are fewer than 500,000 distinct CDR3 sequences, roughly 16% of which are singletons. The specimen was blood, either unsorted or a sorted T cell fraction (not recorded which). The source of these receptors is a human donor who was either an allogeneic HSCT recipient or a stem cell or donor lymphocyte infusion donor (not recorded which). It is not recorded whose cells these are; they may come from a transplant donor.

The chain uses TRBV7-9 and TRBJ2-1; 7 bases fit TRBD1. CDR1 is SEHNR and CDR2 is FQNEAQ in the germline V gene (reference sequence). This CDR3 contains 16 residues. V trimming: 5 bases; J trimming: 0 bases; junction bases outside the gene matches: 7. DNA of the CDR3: TGTGCCAGCAGCCCACAGGGGACGATCTCCTACAATGAGCAGTTCTTC. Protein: CASSPQGTISYNEQFF.

The CDR3, as DNA: TGTGCCAGCAGCTTAGATTTGGACTTGGTCCTAGCGGGAGCCTACAATGAGCAGTTCTTC. It codes for CASSLDLDLVLAGAYNEQFF. The V gene is TRBV11-1, the J gene TRBJ2-1; 10 bases are shared with TRBD2. The germline CDR1 and CDR2 sequences are SGHAT and FQDESV (reference sequence). The CDR3 spans 20 residues. V was pared by 1 base and J by 2 bases, with 14 bases of the junction left unmatched.

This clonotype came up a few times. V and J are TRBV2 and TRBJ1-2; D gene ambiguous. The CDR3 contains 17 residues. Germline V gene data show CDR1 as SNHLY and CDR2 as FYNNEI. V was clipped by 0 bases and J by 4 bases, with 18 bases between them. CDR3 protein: CASSEAKKLGSSYGYTF. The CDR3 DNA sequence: TGTGCCAGCAGTGAAGCAAAGAAACTGGGAAGCTCCTATGGCTACACCTTC. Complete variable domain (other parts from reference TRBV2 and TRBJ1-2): EPEVTQTPSHQVTQMGQEVILRCVPISNHLYFYWYRQILGQKVEFLVSFYNNEISEKSEIFDDQFSVERPDGSNFTLKIRSTKLEDSAMYFCASSEAKKLGSSYGYTFGSGTRLTVV.

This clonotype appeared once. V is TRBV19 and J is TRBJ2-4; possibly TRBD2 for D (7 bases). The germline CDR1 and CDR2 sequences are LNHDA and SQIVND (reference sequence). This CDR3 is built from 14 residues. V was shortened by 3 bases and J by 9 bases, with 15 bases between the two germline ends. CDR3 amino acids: CASSIVGGATIQYF. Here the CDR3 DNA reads TGTGCCAGTAGTATCGTAGGGGGGGCCACCATTCAGTACTTC.

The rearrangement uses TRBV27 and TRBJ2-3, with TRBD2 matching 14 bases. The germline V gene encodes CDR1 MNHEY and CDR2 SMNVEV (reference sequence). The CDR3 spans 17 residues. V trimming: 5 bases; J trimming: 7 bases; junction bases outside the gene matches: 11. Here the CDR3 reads CASSPRWTSGRTHTQYF. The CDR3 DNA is TGTGCCAGCAGTCCACGCTGGACTAGCGGGAGGACCCATACGCAGTATTTT.

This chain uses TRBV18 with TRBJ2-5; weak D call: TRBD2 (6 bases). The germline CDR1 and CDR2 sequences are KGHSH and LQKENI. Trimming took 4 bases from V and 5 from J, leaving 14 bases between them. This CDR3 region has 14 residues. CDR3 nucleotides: TGTGCCAGCTCACTCTGGGGGGATGAGGAGACCCAGTACTTC. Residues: CASSLWGDEETQYF.

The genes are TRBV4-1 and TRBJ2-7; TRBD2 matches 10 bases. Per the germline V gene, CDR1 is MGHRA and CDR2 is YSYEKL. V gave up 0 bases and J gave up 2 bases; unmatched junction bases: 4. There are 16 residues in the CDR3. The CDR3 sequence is CASSQERGTSAYEQYF. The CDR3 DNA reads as TGCGCCAGCAGCCAAGAGAGGGGGACTAGCGCCTACGAGCAGTACTTC.

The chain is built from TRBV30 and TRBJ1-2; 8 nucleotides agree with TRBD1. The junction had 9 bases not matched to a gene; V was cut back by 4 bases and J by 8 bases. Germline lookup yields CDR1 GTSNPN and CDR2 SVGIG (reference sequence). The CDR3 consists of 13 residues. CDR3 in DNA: TGTGCCTGGACCCGACAGGGGCATGGAGGCTACACCTTC. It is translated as CAWTRQGHGGYTF.

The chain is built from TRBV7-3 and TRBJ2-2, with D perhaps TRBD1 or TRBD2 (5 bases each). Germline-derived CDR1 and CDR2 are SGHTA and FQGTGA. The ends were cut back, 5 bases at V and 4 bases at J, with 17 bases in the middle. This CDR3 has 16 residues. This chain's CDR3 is CASSKTGTRRTGELFF. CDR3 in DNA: TGTGCCAGCAGCAAAACCGGGACCCGGCGCACCGGGGAGCTGTTTTTT. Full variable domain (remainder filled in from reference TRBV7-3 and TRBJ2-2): GAGVSQTPSNKVTEKGKYVELRCDPISGHTALYWYRQSLGQGPEFLIYFQGTGAADDSGLPNDRFFAVRPEGSVSTLKIQRTERGDSAVYLCASSKTGTRRTGELFFGEGSRLTVL.

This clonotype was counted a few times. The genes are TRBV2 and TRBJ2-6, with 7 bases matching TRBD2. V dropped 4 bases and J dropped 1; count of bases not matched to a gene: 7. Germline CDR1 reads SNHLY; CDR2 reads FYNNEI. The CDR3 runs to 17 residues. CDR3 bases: TGTGCCAGCAGTGTCCAGCGGGAAAGGTCTGGGGCCAACGTCCTGACTTTC. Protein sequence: CASSVQRERSGANVLTF.

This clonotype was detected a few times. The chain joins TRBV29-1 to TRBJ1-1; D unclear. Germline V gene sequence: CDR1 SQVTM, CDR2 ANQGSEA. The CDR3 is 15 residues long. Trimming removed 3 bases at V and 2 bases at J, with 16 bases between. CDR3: CSVDGVQAQNTEAFF. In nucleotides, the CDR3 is TGCAGCGTTGATGGGGTACAAGCCCAAAACACTGAAGCTTTCTTT.

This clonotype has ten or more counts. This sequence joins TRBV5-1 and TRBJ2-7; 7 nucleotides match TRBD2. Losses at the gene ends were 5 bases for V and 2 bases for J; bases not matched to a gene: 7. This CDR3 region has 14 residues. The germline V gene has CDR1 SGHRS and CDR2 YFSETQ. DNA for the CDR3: TGCGCCAGCAGAGTAGGACTAGGGGCCTACGAGCAGTACTTC. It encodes CASRVGLGAYEQYF.

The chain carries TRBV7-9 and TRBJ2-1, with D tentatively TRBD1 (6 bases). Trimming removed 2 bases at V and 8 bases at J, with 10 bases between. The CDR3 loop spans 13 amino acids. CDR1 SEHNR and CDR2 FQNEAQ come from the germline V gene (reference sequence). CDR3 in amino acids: CASSLTRGHEQFF. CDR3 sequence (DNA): TGTGCCAGCAGCTTAACCAGGGGCCATGAGCAGTTCTTC.

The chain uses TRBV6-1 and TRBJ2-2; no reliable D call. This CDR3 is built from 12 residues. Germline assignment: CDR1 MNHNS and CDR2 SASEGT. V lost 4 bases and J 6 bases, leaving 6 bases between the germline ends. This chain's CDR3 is CASSGRPGELFF. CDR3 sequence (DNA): TGTGCCAGCAGTGGACGGCCCGGGGAGCTGTTTTTT.

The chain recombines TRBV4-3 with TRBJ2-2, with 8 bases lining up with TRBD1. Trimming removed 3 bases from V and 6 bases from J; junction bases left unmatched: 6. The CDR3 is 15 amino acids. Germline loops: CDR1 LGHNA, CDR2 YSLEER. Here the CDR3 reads CASSHGQGISGELFF. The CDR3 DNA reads TGCGCCAGCAGCCACGGACAGGGAATCTCCGGGGAGCTGTTTTTT.

CDR3 DNA sequence: TGTGCCAGCAGCTTAGGGAGCGGGAGTGGGCAGTTCTTC. This gives the protein CASSLGSGSGQFF. V gene TRBV7-2 combines with J gene TRBJ2-1; TRBD2 matches at 8 bases. The CDR3 extends over 13 amino acids. CDR1 and CDR2 (germline): SGHTA, FQGNSA. V shed 1 base and J 12 bases; nucleotides not matched to a gene: 5.

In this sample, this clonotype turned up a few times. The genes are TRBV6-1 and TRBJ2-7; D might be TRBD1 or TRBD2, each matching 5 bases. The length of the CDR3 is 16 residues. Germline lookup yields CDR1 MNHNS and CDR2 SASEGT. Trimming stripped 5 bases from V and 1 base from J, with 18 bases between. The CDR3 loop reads CASSLYGAPLSYEQYF. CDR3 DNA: TGTGCCAGCAGTCTCTACGGGGCTCCTTTATCCTACGAGCAGTACTTC.

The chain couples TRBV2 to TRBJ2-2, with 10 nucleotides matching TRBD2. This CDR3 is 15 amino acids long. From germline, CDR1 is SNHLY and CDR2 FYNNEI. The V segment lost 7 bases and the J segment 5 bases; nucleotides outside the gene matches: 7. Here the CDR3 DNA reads TGTGCCAGCAACCTAGCGGGAGCACGAACCGGGGAGCTGTTTTTT. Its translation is CASNLAGARTGELFF.

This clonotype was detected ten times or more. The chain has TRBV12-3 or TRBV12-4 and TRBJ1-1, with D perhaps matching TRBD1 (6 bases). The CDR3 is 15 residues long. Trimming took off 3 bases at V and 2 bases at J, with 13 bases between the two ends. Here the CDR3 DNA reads TGTGCCAGCAGTTTTAAGGGACACTTAAACACTGAAGCTTTCTTT. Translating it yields CASSFKGHLNTEAFF.

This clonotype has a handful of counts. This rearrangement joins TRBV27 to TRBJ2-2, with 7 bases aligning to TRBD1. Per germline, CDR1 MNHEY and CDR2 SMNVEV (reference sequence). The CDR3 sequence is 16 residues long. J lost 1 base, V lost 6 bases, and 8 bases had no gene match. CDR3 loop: CASSHRQGGNTGELFF. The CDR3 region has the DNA TGTGCCAGCAGCCATAGACAGGGTGGGAACACCGGGGAGCTGTTTTTT.

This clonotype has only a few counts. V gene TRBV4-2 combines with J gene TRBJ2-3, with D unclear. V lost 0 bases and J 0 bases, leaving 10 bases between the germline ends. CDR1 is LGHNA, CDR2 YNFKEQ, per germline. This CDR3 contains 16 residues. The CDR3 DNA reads TGTGCCAGCAGCCAAGAAGCTCTATTGAGCACAGATACGCAGTATTTT. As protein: CASSQEALLSTDTQYF.